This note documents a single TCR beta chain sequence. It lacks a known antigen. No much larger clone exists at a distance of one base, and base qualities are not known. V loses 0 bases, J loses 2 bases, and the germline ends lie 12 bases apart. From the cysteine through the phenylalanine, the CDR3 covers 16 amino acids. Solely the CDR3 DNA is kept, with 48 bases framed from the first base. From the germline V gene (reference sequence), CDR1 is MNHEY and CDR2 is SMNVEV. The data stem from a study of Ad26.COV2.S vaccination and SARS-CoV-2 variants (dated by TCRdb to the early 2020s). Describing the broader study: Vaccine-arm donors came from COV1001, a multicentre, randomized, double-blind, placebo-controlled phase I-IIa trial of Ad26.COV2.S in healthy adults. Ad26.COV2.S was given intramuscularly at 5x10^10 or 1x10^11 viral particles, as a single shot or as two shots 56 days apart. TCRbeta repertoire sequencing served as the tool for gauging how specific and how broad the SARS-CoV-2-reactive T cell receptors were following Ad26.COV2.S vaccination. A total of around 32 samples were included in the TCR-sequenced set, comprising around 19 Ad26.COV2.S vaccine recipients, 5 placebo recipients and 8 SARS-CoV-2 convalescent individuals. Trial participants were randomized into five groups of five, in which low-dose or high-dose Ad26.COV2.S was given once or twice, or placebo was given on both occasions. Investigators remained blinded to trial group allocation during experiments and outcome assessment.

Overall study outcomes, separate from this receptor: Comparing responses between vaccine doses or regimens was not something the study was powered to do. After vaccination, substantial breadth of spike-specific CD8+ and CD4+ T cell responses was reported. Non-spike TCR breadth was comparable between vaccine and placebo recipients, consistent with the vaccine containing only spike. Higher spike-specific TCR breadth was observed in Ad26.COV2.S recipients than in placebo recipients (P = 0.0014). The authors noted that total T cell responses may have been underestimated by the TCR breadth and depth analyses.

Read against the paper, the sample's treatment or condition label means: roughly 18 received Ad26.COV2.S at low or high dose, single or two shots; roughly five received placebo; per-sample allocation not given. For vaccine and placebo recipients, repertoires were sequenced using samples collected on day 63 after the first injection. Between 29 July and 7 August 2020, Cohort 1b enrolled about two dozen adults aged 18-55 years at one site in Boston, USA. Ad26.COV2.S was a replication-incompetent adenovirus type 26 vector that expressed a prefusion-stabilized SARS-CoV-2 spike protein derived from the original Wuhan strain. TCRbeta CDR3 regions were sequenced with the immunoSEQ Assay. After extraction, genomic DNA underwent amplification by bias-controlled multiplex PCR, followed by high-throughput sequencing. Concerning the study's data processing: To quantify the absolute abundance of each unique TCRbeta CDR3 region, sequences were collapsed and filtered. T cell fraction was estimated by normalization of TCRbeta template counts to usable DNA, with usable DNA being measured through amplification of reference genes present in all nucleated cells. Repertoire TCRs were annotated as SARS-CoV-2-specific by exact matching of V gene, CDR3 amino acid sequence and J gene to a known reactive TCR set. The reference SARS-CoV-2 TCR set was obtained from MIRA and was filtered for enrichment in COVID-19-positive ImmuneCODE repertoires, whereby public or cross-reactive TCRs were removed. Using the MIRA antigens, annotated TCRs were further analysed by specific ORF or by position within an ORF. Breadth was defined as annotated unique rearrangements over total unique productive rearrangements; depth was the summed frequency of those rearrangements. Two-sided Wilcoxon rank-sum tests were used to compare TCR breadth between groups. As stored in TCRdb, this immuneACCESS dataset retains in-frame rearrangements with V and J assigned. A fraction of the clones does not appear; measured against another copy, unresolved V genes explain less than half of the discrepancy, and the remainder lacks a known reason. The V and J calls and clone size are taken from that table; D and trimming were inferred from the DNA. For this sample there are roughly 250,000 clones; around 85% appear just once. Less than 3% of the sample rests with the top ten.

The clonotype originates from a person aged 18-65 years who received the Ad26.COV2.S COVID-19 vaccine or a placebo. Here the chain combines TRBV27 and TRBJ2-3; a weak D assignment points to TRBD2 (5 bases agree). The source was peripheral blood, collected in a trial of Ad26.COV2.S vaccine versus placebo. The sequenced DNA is TGTGCCAGCAGTTTATCGGCAGGACTTTACACAGATACGCAGTATTTT. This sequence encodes CASSLSAGLYTDTQYF.